These 5 T cell receptor beta chains came from one sample sequenced in a study of cytomegalovirus exposure and HLA in healthy donors. PCR used 60 Vbeta primers and 13 Jbeta primers. The table came from immunoSEQ multiplex PCR; TCRdb's copy has only in-frame clones and leaves some out. The data hold about 140,000 clones, with roughly 70% observed a single time. What was sequenced was PBMCs. The source of these receptors is a man aged 50 or older in good health and CMV-seropositive.

The rearrangement links TRBV6-1 to TRBJ1-4; possible D gene TRBD1, 5 bases. The CDR3 consists of 14 residues. V was pared by 3 bases and J by 7 bases, with 12 bases between. Germline values: CDR1 MNHNS, CDR2 SASEGT. CDR3 region: CASSDKGRSEKLFF. The CDR3 DNA sequence: TGTGCCAGCAGTGATAAGGGGAGGAGTGAAAAACTGTTTTTT.

In its sample, this clone was seen a few times. CDR3 coding DNA: TGTGCCAGCAGCGCCGCGACTAGCGGGAGTTTAGCAACCAATCATCATGAGCAGTTCTTC. It codes for CASSAATSGSLATNHHEQFF. J is TRBJ2-1 and V is TRBV27; 12 nucleotides match TRBD2. CDR1 and CDR2 (germline): MNHEY, SMNVEV (reference sequence). V shed 6 bases, J shed 8 bases, and the junction held 23 bases outside the gene matches. The CDR3 has 20 residues.

The chain links TRBV4-2 to TRBJ2-5; 8 bases agree with TRBD2. TRBJ2-7 explains the end of the DNA better; the J call may be wrong. Germline V gene lookup returns CDR1 LGHNA and CDR2 YNFKEQ. The CDR3 has 17 residues. This CDR3 is CASSQDGGTGTRNEQYF. CDR3 coding DNA: TGTGCCAGCAGCCAAGACGGCGGGACCGGGACTAGAAACGAGCAGTACTTC.

This clone was found a few times. The genes are TRBV6-6 and TRBJ2-5; perhaps TRBD2 as D (5 bases). The length of the CDR3 is 13 residues. Germline CDR1 MNHNY, CDR2 SVGAGI (reference sequence). Trimming took off 7 bases at V and 5 bases at J, with 14 bases between the two ends. The CDR3 DNA is TGTGCCAGCACCCGGGGTCCTGGGGAGACCCAGTACTTC. This codes for CASTRGPGETQYF.

The J gene is TRBJ2-7, the V gene TRBV4-1; TRBD1 matches 8 bases. The V segment lost 0 bases and the J segment 4 bases; nucleotides outside the gene matches: 8. Germline V gene lookup returns CDR1 MGHRA and CDR2 YSYEKL. The CDR3 is made up of 16 amino acids. CDR3 loop: CASSQDAGRGRYEQYF. CDR3 nucleotides: TGCGCCAGCAGCCAAGATGCGGGCAGGGGGCGGTACGAGCAGTACTTC.